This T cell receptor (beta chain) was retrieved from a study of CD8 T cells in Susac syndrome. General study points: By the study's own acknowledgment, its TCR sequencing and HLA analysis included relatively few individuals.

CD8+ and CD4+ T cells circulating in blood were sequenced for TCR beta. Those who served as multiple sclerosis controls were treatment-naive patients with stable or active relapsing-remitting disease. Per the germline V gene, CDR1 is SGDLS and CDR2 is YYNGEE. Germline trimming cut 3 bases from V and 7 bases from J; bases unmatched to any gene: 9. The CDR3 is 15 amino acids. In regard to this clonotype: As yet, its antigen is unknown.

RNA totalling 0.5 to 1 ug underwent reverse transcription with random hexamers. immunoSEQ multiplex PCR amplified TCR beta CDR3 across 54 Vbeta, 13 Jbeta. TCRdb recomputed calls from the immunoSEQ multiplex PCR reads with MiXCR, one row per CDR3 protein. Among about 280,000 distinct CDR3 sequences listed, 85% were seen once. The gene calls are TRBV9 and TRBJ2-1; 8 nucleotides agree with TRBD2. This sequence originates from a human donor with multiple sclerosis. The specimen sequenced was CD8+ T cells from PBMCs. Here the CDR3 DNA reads TGTGCCAGCAGCGGAACTAGCGGTGAGGGGAATGAGCAGTTCTTC. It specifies CASSGTSGEGNEQFF.